What follows are 11 T cell receptor beta chains derived from one specimen sequenced in a study of blood T cell repertoires in COVID-19. Generated by immunoSEQ multiplex PCR, the TCRdb table keeps only in-frame clones and is missing some. Of about 70,000 clones detected, roughly nine tenths appear once; the ten largest clones hold just over 2.5%. The source material was peripheral blood. Every receptor here comes from a man aged 45-60 years with COVID-19, enrolled during active disease.

This clone was picked up a small number of times. This chain uses TRBV12-3 or TRBV12-4 with TRBJ1-6; no reliable D call. This CDR3 has 13 amino acids. The ends were cut back, 10 bases at V and 5 bases at J, with 12 bases in the middle. The CDR3: CATRGADNSPLHF. The CDR3 DNA reads TGTGCCACCCGGGGAGCAGATAATTCACCCCTCCACTTT.

This clone was observed once. The chain joins TRBV28 to TRBJ2-1; a weak D match, TRBD2 (6 bases). V was clipped by 4 bases and J by 2 bases, with 15 bases between them. Germline V lookup: CDR1 MDHEN, CDR2 SYDVKM. The CDR3 contains 16 residues. CDR3 in amino acids: CASSSPLAPTYNEQFF. In nucleotides, the CDR3 is TGTGCCAGCAGTTCTCCCCTAGCGCCGACCTACAATGAGCAGTTCTTC.

The chain has TRBV7-9 and TRBJ2-7; 9 bases agree with TRBD1. The CDR3 sequence is 14 residues long. CDR1 is SEHNR and CDR2 is FQNEAQ in the germline V gene (reference sequence). V was clipped by 5 bases and J by 6 bases; unmatched bases: 8. The CDR3 sequence: CASSPRDRDSEQYF. CDR3 nucleotide sequence: TGTGCCAGCAGCCCCCGGGACAGGGATTCCGAGCAGTACTTC.

This clone was seen a single time. The chain carries TRBV6-2 or TRBV6-3 and TRBJ2-7; possibly TRBD1 for D (5 bases). V dropped 4 bases and J dropped 6 bases, with 13 bases sitting between them. The germline gives CDR1 MNHEY, CDR2 SVGEGT. This CDR3 is built from 13 residues. Written as DNA, the CDR3 is TGTGCCAGCAGTTTGGGGCCTTGGGGCGAGCAGTACGTC. This gives the protein CASSLGPWGEQYV.

The rearrangement joins TRBV7-3 to TRBJ2-5; 8 bases align to TRBD2. Looked up from germline, CDR1 is SGHTA and CDR2 is FQGTGA. V lost 0 bases and J lost 2; bases outside the gene matches: 2. The CDR3 length is 15 residues. CDR3 amino acids: CASSLTAGAQETQYF. CDR3 sequence (DNA): TGTGCCAGCAGCTTAACAGCGGGAGCGCAAGAGACCCAGTACTTC.

The V gene is TRBV5-1, the J gene TRBJ2-3; TRBD2 matches 7 bases. After removal of 0 bases from V and 2 bases from J, the junction contained 9 bases not matched to a gene. The germline V gene encodes CDR1 SGHRS and CDR2 YFSETQ. This CDR3 is 17 amino acids long. This CDR3 reads CASSLGAGGGPTDTQYF. DNA for the CDR3: TGCGCCAGCAGCTTGGGTGCCGGCGGGGGACCCACAGATACGCAGTATTTT.

The chain combines TRBV11-3 with TRBJ1-1; D remains ambiguous. The V gene's germline CDR1 is SGHNT and CDR2 YENEEA. The V gene lost 5 bases and the J gene lost 4 bases, with 5 bases spanning the gap. The CDR3 sequence is 11 residues long. The CDR3 sequence is CASSTPTEAFF. The CDR3 region has the DNA TGTGCCAGCAGCACACCCACTGAAGCTTTCTTT.

The CDR3 DNA is TGCGCCAGCAGCCTCGGGACTAGCGACACAGATACGCAGTATTTT. Translation: CASSLGTSDTDTQYF. The chain employs TRBV4-1 and TRBJ2-3, with 10 nucleotides matching TRBD2. J gave up 2 bases and V 4 bases, and 3 bases lay outside the gene matches. This CDR3 region has 15 residues. Germline V lookup: CDR1 MGHRA, CDR2 YSYEKL.

The J gene is TRBJ1-2, the V gene TRBV7-9; 9 bases match TRBD1. The CDR3 has 14 amino acids. Germline values: CDR1 SEHNR, CDR2 FQNEAQ (reference sequence). Losses at the gene ends were 0 bases for V and 10 bases for J; bases not matched to a gene: 6. CDR3 in amino acids: CASSLARTGADYTF. The CDR3 DNA sequence: TGTGCCAGCAGCTTAGCTCGGACAGGGGCCGACTACACCTTC.

CDR3 region: CAWSQPYRGGIAKNIQYF. DNA for the CDR3: TGTGCCTGGAGTCAACCTTACAGGGGTGGAATAGCCAAAAACATTCAGTACTTC. The chain uses TRBV30 and TRBJ2-4, with 7 bases matching TRBD1. Germline CDR1 and CDR2: GTSNPN and SVGIG (reference sequence). The ends lost 2 bases at V and 0 bases at J; junction bases unmatched: 13. The CDR3 spans 18 residues.

The rearrangement joins TRBV7-3 to TRBJ2-5, with TRBD2 as a possible D gene (5 bases). The CDR3 loop spans 13 amino acids. V was cut by 5 bases and J by 5 bases, with 12 bases left in between. Germline V gene sequence: CDR1 SGHTA, CDR2 FQGTGA. The CDR3 is CASSPGVRETQYF. Here the CDR3 DNA reads TGTGCCAGCAGCCCCGGGGTTAGGGAGACCCAGTACTTC. Full variable domain (missing parts from reference TRBV7-3 and TRBJ2-5): GAGVSQTPSNKVTEKGKYVELRCDPISGHTALYWYRQSLGQGPEFLIYFQGTGAADDSGLPNDRFFAVRPEGSVSTLKIQRTERGDSAVYLCASSPGVRETQYFGPGTRLLVL.